The 19 T cell receptor beta chains below come from one sample, sequenced in a study of T cells in Graves' hyperthyroidism and ophthalmopathy. RNA transcripts gave rise to amplified TCR beta CDR3 regions. HTBI primers were employed in a first-round RT-PCR of the TCR CDR3. MiXCR was run by TCRdb on the multiplex PCR reads, yielding one entry per CDR3 protein. Altogether 450,000 to 650,000 distinct CDR3 sequences are present, around 20% being singletons, with the ten largest covering around a quarter. The sequencing sample was made of blood. These receptors came from a man between 18 and 35 years old with Graves' hyperthyroidism.

This clonotype was seen just once. This chain uses TRBV28 with TRBJ2-3; 10 bases are shared with TRBD1. V was pared by 3 bases and J by 6 bases, with 9 bases of the junction left unmatched. Germline CDR1 MDHEN, CDR2 SYDVKM. The CDR3 extends over 16 amino acids. CDR3: CASSFPPGQGTDTQYF. The CDR3 coding sequence is TGTGCCAGCAGTTTTCCCCCGGGACAGGGGACGGATACGCAGTATTTT.

The chain is built from TRBV12-3 or TRBV12-4 and TRBJ1-1, with 11 bases identical to TRBD1. The CDR3 has 14 amino acids. The V and J ends lost 4 bases and 7 bases, in that order; junction bases with no gene match: 5. This CDR3 is CASSSGQGENEAFF. CDR3 bases: TGTGCCAGCAGTTCGGGACAGGGGGAGAATGAAGCTTTCTTT.

This clonotype has only a few counts. V gene TRBV20-1 combines with J gene TRBJ1-1; D ambiguous. The V gene's germline CDR1 is DFQATT and CDR2 SNEGSKA (reference sequence). This CDR3 is built from 12 residues. Trimming took off 7 bases at V and 1 base at J, with 10 bases between the two ends. CDR3 nucleotide sequence: TGCAGTGTTCCGGACGGGAACACTGAAGCTTTCTTT. Translation gives CSVPDGNTEAFF.

This clonotype was observed many times. The DNA for the CDR3 is TGTGCCAGTCAGGACCGAGCGAACACCGGGGAGCTGTTTTTT. As protein: CASQDRANTGELFF. The chain joins TRBV12-3 or TRBV12-4 to TRBJ2-2; D is uncertain. The CDR3 runs 14 residues. V was trimmed by 9 bases and J by 0 bases, leaving 11 bases between them.

In this sample, this clonotype turned up many times. V gene TRBV27 combines with J gene TRBJ2-7, with TRBD2 identical over 7 bases. V trimming: 5 bases; J trimming: 7 bases; junction bases outside the gene matches: 11. The CDR3 runs to 14 residues. In germline, CDR1 is MNHEY, CDR2 SMNVEV (reference sequence). CDR3 sequence reads: CASSGGGSLGEQYF. The CDR3 region has the DNA TGTGCCAGCAGTGGGGGAGGGAGTTTGGGGGAGCAGTACTTC.

The chain joins TRBV30 to TRBJ2-6; no reliable D call. Germline V gene sequence: CDR1 GTSNPN, CDR2 SVGIG (reference sequence). The length of the CDR3 is 13 residues. Trimming stripped 5 bases from V and 0 bases from J, with 5 bases between. As DNA, the CDR3 is TGTGCCTGGCGGAGCTCTGGGGCCAACGTCCTGACTTTC. Translation gives CAWRSSGANVLTF.

This rearrangement joins TRBV6-1 to TRBJ1-2; TRBD1 matches 9 bases. The CDR3 has 14 amino acids. J was trimmed by 4 bases and V by 4 bases; bases with no gene match: 4. Germline V gene data show CDR1 as MNHNS and CDR2 as SASEGT. The DNA for the CDR3 is TGTGCCAGCAGTGGTGACAGGGGGGTCTATGGCTACACCTTC. Its translation is CASSGDRGVYGYTF.

Ten or more counts support this clonotype. The V gene is TRBV6-5, the J gene TRBJ2-7, with D uncertain. The CDR3 has 14 residues. V was pared by 5 bases and J by 0 bases, with 11 bases between. Germline loops: CDR1 MNHEY, CDR2 SVGAGI. CDR3 loop: CASSRSGISYEQYF. Written as DNA, the CDR3 is TGTGCCAGCAGTCGCTCGGGCATCTCCTACGAGCAGTACTTC.

This clonotype was picked up many times. This CDR3 is CASSLGTLVVETQYF. Here the CDR3 DNA reads TGTGCCAGCAGCTTGGGCACCCTTGTTGTGGAGACCCAGTACTTC. J is TRBJ2-5 and V is TRBV7-9; no clear D. The V gene's germline CDR1 is SEHNR and CDR2 FQNEAQ (reference sequence). Deletions cut 3 bases from V and 5 bases from J, with 16 bases between. CDR3 length equals 15 residues.

Worth noting for this clonotype: Relative to the germline gene, one junction end is altered; a read error may explain this. The chain couples TRBV6-4 to TRBJ2-5; D not certain. CDR3 length: 13 amino acids. CDR1 is MRHNA and CDR2 is SNTAGT in the germline V gene. The CDR3 loop is CSSCSWGSKTQYF. CDR3 nucleotides: TGTTCCAGCTGTTCTTGGGGTAGCAAGACCCAGTACTTC.

This clonotype appeared many times. The V call is TRBV28, the J call TRBJ1-2, with TRBD1 as a possible D gene (5 bases). Trimming left V 6 bases short and J 4 bases short, with 9 bases between. Germline lookup yields CDR1 MDHEN and CDR2 SYDVKM. The CDR3 has 12 amino acids. The CDR3 loop reads CASRRQFYGYTF. In DNA form, the CDR3 reads TGTGCCAGCAGACGACAGTTCTATGGCTACACCTTC.

This clonotype occurred many times. The rearrangement joins TRBV27 to TRBJ1-1; no reliable D call. The length of the CDR3 is 13 residues. Germline CDR1 and CDR2: MNHEY and SMNVEV (reference sequence). The germline V and J ends were trimmed by 6 bases and 3 bases, with 11 bases remaining between them. The CDR3 here is CASSLLKYTEAFF. The CDR3 DNA is TGTGCCAGCAGCCTGCTTAAGTACACTGAAGCTTTCTTT.

This clonotype was recorded many times. The chain couples TRBV11-2 to TRBJ2-7; D gene ambiguous. Germline-derived CDR1 and CDR2 are SGHAT and FQNNGV. V lost 4 bases and J lost 3, with 13 bases in between. The CDR3 length is 14 residues. DNA of the CDR3: TGTGCCAGCAGCTCCGGTGGTCGGGTCTACGAGCAGTACTTC. Encoded protein: CASSSGGRVYEQYF.

This clonotype was seen more than once but under ten times. The gene calls are TRBV2 and TRBJ1-2; the D is unclear. In germline, CDR1 is SNHLY, CDR2 FYNNEI. The CDR3 is made up of 15 amino acids. The V end was cut by 0 bases, the J end by 7 bases, with 15 bases between. The CDR3 sequence is CASSEALPRHGGYTF. CDR3 sequence (DNA): TGTGCCAGCAGTGAAGCGCTTCCGCGGCACGGTGGCTACACCTTC. The variable domain in full, with the rest retrieved from reference TRBV2 and TRBJ1-2, is EPEVTQTPSHQVTQMGQEVILRCVPISNHLYFYWYRQILGQKVEFLVSFYNNEISEKSEIFDDQFSVERPDGSNFTLKIRSTKLEDSAMYFCASSEALPRHGGYTFGSGTRLTVV.

This clonotype was counted many times. The chain uses TRBV27 and TRBJ1-1, with D perhaps TRBD1 (5 bases). Trimming stripped 5 bases from V and 2 bases from J, with 18 bases between. The CDR3 runs to 16 residues. Germline assignment: CDR1 MNHEY and CDR2 SMNVEV (reference sequence). The CDR3 spells CASSPGGIRLNTEAFF. The CDR3 DNA is TGTGCCAGCAGTCCCGGGGGGATTAGGTTAAACACTGAAGCTTTCTTT.

J is TRBJ2-5 and V is TRBV28; 9 bases align to TRBD2. V trimming: 4 bases; J trimming: 1 base; junction bases outside the gene matches: 10. This CDR3 spans 17 amino acids. CDR1 is MDHEN and CDR2 is SYDVKM in the germline V gene. In DNA, the CDR3 is TGTGCCAGCAGTTCGCGACATAGCGGGAGTCTCCAAGAGACCCAGTACTTC. It is translated as CASSSRHSGSLQETQYF. Variable domain in full (rest from reference TRBV28 and TRBJ2-5): DVKVTQSSRYLVKRTGEKVFLECVQDMDHENMFWYRQDPGLGLRLIYFSYDVKMKEKGDIPEGYSVSREKKERFSLILESASTNQTSMYLCASSSRHSGSLQETQYFGPGTRLLVL.

This clonotype occurred once. The DNA of the CDR3 is TGTGCCAGCAGCTTAGCTAGCGGGAGTTACTACGAGCAGTACTTC. This codes for CASSLASGSYYEQYF. V and J are TRBV7-9 and TRBJ2-7; TRBD2 matches 9 bases. With 0 bases clipped from V and 3 bases from J, the junction kept 3 bases outside the gene matches. The CDR3 has 15 residues. Looked up from germline, CDR1 is SEHNR and CDR2 is FQNEAQ (reference sequence).

V gene TRBV20-1 combines with J gene TRBJ1-2; D perhaps matches TRBD1 (5 bases). This CDR3 is built from 10 residues. Germline V gene lookup returns CDR1 DFQATT and CDR2 SNEGSKA (reference sequence). With 7 bases removed from V and 7 bases from J, the gap between germline ends came to 10 bases. CDR3 DNA: TGCAGTGTTGACACAGGTGGCTACACCTTC. Residues: CSVDTGGYTF.

In regard to this clonotype: A much larger clone lies a single base off, so this may be a read error. The chain links TRBV28 to TRBJ1-1, with D possibly matching TRBD1 (5 bases). From germline, CDR1 is MDHEN and CDR2 SYDVKM. This CDR3 region has 14 residues. The CDR3 bases are TGTGCCAGCAGTTTATCGGGGGACCACACTGAAGCTTGCTTT. Protein product: CASSLSGDHTEACF.